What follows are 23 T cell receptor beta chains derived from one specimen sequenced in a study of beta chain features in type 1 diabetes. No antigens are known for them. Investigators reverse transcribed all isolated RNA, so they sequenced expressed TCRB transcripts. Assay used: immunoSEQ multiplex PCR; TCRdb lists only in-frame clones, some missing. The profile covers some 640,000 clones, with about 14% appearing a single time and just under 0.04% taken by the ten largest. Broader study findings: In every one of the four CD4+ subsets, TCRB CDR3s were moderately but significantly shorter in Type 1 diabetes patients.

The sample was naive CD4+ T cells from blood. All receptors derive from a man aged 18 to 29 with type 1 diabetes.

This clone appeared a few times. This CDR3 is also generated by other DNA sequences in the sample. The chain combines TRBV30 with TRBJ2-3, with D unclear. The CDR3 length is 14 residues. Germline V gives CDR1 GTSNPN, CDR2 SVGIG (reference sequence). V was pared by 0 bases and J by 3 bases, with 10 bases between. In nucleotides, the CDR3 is TGTGCCTGGAGTGTTGGGGTTTCTACAGATACGCAGTATTTT. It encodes CAWSVGVSTDTQYF.

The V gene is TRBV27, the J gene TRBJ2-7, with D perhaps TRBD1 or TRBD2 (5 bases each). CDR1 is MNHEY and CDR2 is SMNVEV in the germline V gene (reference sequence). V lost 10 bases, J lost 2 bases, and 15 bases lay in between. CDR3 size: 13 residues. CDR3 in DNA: TGTGCCACGGCCAGGCAGGGACCCTACGAGCAGTACTTC. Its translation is CATARQGPYEQYF.

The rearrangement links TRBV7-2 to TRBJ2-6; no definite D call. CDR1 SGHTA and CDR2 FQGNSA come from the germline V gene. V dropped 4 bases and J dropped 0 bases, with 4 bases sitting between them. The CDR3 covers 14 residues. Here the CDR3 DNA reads TGTGCCAGCAGCTCTCTCTCTGGGGCCAACGTCCTGACTTTC. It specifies CASSSLSGANVLTF.

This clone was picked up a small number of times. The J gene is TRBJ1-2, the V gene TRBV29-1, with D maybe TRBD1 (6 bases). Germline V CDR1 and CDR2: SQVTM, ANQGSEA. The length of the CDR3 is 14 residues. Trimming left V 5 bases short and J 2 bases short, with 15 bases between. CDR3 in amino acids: CSVPGHPTNYGYTF. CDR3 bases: TGCAGCGTTCCGGGACACCCTACCAACTATGGCTACACCTTC.

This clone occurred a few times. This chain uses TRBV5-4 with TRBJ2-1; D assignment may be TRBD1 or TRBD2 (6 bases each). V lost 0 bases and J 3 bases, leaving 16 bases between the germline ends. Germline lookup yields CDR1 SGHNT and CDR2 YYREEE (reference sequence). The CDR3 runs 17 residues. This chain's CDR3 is CASSLAPGASIYNEQFF. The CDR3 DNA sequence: TGTGCCAGCAGCTTGGCGCCGGGGGCCTCTATCTACAATGAGCAGTTCTTC.

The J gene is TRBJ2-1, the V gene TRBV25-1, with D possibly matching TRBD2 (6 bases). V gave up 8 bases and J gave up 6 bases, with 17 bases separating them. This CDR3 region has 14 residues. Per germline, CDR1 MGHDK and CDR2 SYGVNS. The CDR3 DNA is TGTGCCAGCGGAGCACGGGGGAGACGCAATGAGCAGTTCTTC. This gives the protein CASGARGRRNEQFF.

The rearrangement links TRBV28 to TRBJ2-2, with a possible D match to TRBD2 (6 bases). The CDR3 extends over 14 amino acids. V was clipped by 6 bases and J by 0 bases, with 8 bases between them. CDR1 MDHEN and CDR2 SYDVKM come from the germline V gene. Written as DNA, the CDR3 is TGTGCCAGCAGGGGACTGGCGAACACCGGGGAGCTGTTTTTT. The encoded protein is CASRGLANTGELFF. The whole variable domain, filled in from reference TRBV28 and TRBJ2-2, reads DVKVTQSSRYLVKRTGEKVFLECVQDMDHENMFWYRQDPGLGLRLIYFSYDVKMKEKGDIPEGYSVSREKKERFSLILESASTNQTSMYLCASRGLANTGELFFGEGSRLTVL.

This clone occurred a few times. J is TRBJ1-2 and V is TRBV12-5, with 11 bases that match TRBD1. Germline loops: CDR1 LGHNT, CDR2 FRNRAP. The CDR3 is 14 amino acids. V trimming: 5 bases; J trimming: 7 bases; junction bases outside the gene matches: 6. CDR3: CASGPRTGGFGYTF. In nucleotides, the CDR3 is TGTGCTAGTGGTCCGAGGACAGGGGGCTTTGGCTACACCTTC.

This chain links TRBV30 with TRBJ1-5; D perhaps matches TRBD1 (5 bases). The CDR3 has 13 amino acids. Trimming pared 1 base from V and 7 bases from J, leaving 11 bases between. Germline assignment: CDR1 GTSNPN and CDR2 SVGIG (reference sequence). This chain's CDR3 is CAWSGGAEQPQHF. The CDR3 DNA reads TGTGCCTGGAGTGGAGGGGCAGAACAGCCCCAGCATTTT.

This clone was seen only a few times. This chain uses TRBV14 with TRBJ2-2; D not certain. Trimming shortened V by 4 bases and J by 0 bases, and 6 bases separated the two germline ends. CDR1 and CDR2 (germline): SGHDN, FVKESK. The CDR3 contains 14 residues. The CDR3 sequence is CASSLPANTGELFF. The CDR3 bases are TGTGCCAGCAGCCTCCCCGCGAACACCGGGGAGCTGTTTTTT.

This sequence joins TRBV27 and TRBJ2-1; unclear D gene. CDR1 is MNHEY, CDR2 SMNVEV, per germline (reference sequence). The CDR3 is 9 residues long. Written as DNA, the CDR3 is TGTCCTCATTACAATGAGCAGTTCTTC. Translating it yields CPHYNEQFF.

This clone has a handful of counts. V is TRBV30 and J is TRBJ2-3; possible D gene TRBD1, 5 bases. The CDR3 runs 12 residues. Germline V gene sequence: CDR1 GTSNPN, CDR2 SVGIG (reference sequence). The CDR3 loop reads CSMGRSTDTQYF. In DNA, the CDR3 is TGTTCTATGGGGCGGAGCACAGATACGCAGTATTTT.

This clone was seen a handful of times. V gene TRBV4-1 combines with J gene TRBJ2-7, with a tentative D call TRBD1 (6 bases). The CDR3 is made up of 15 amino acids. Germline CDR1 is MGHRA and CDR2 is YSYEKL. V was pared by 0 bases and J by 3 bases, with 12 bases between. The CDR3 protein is CASSQEGGPYYEQYF. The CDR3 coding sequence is TGCGCCAGCAGCCAAGAAGGGGGACCGTACTACGAGCAGTACTTC.

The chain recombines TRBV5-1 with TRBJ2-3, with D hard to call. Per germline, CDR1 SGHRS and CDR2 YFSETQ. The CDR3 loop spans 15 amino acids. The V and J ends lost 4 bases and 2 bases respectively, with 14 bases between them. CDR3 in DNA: TGCGCCAGCAGCAGTGATGGCGGTGACACAGATACGCAGTATTTT. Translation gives CASSSDGGDTDTQYF. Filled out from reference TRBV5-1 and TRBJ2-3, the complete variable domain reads KAGVTQTPRYLIKTRGQQVTLSCSPISGHRSVSWYQQTPGQGLQFLFEYFSETQRNKGNFPGRFSGRQFSNSRSEMNVSTLELGDSALYLCASSSDGGDTDTQYFGPGTRLTVL.

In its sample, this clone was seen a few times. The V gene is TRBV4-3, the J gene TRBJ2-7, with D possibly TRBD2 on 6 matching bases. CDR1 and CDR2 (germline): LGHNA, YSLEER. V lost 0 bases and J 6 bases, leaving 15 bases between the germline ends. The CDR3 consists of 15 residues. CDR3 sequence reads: CASSQDYREFCEQYF. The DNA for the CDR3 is TGCGCCAGCAGCCAAGATTACCGGGAGTTTTGCGAGCAGTACTTC.

CDR3 amino acids: CASSSRSGRTDTQYF. CDR3 coding DNA: TGTGCCAGCAGTTCCCGTAGCGGGAGGACAGATACGCAGTATTTT. V is TRBV6-1 and J is TRBJ2-3; 10 bases map to TRBD2. The CDR3 has 15 amino acids. With V trimmed by 5 bases and J by 3 bases, 5 bases remained unmatched. Germline V gene lookup returns CDR1 MNHNS and CDR2 SASEGT.

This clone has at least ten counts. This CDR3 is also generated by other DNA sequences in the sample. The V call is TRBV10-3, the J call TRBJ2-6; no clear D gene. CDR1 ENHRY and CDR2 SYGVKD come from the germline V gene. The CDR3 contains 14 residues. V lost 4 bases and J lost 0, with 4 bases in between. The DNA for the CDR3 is TGTGCCATCAGTGCTGGCTCTGGGGCCAACGTCCTGACTTTC. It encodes CAISAGSGANVLTF.

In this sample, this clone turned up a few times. The CDR3 is CAWRSSGQPQHF. The DNA for the CDR3 is TGTGCCTGGAGATCTAGCGGTCAGCCCCAGCATTTT. The V call is TRBV30, the J call TRBJ1-5; D gene ambiguous. The length of the CDR3 is 12 residues. Germline V gene sequence: CDR1 GTSNPN, CDR2 SVGIG (reference sequence). V was shortened by 3 bases and J by 6 bases, with 9 bases between the two germline ends.

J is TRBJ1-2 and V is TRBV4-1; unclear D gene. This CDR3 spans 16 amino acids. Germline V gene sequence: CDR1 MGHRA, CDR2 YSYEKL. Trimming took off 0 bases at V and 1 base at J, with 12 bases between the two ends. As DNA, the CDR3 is TGCGCCAGCAGCCAAGATAGCCAGGCGATTAACTATGGCTACACCTTC. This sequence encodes CASSQDSQAINYGYTF.

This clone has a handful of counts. The CDR3 nucleotides read TGCGCCAGTCACGACAGGGGGCTTGGGGCCAACGTCCTGACTTTC. Its translation: CASHDRGLGANVLTF. V gene TRBV5-1 combines with J gene TRBJ2-6; 10 nucleotides match TRBD1. The trim removed 8 bases at V and 3 bases at J, leaving 5 bases unmatched. CDR3 length equals 15 residues. The germline V gene encodes CDR1 SGHRS and CDR2 YFSETQ.

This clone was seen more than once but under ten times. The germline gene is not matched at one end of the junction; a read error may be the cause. CDR3 coding DNA: TGTGCCAGCAGTGCGGCGGGAGGTCGCAGAGTCTTC. Its protein is CASSAAGGRRVF. V and J are TRBV6-4 and TRBJ2-1; 8 nucleotides match TRBD2. CDR3 length: 12 residues. In germline, CDR1 is MRHNA, CDR2 SNTAGT.

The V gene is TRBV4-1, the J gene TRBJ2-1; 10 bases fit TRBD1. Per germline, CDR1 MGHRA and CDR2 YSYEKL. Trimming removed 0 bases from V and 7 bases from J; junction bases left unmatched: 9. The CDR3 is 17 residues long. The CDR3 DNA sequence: TGCGCCAGCAGCCAAGAAACCCCGGACAGGGGGATGAATGAGCAGTTCTTC. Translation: CASSQETPDRGMNEQFF.

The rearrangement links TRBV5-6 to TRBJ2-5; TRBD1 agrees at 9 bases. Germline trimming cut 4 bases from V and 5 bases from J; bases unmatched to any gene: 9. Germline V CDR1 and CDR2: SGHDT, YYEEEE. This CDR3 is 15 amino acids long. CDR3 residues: CASSRPGQGEETQYF. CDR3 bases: TGTGCCAGCAGCCGACCGGGACAGGGAGAGGAGACCCAGTACTTC.